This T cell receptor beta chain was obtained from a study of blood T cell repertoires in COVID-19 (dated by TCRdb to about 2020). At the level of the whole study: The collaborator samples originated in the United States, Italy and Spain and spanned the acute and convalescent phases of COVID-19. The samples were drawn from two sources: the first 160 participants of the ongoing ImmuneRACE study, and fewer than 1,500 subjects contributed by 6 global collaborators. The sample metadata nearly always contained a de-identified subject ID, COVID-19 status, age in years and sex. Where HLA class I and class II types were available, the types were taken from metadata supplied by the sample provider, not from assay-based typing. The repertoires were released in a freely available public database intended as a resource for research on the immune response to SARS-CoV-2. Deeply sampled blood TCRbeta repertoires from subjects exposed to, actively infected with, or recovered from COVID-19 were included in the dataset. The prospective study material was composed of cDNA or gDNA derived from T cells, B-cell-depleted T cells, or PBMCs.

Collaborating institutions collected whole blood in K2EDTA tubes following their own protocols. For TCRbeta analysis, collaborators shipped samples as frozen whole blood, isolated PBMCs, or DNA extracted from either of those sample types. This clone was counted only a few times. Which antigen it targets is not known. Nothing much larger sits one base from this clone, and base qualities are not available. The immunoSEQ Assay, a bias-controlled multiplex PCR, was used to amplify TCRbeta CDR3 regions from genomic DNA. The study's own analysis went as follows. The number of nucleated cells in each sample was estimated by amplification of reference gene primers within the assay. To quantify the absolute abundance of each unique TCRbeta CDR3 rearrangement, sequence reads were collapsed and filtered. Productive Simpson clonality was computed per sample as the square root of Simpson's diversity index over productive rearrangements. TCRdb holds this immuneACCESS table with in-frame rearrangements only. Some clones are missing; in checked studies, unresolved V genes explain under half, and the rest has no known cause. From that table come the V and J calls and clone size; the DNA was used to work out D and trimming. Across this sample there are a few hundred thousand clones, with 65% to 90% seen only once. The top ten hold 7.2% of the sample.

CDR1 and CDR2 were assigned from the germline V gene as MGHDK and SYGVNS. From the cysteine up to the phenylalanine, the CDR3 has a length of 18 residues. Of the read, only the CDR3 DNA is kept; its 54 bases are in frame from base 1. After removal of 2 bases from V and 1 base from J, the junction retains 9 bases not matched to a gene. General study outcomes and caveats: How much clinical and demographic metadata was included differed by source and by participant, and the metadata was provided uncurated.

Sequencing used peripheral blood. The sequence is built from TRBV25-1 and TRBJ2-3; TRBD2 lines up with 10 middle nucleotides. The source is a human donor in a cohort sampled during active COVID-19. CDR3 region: CASSEGRPLAGGTDTQYF. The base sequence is TGTGCCAGCAGTGAAGGTCGTCCCCTAGCGGGGGGCACAGATACGCAGTATTTT.